This T cell receptor (beta chain) comes out of a study of blood T cell repertoires in COVID-19. Study-wide context: The study drew acute and convalescent COVID-19 samples from the United States, Italy and Spain. PBMCs, B-cell-depleted T cells, or T cells were the source of the cDNA or gDNA that made up the material.

Authors' data handling: Reference gene primer amplification yielded estimated nucleated cell counts. Here immunoSEQ multiplex PCR was the method, and the copy in TCRdb shows in-frame clones only, minus some. Clone size and V and J calls were adopted from that table, with D and trimming inferred from the DNA. The table has about 140,000 clones, over 80% seen once. The CDR3 is 15 residues long. Germline CDR1 is KGHSH and CDR2 is LQKENI. Losses at the gene ends were 1 base for V and 4 bases for J; bases not matched to a gene: 3. The sequencing input was peripheral blood. The chain recombines TRBV18 with TRBJ2-3; the match to TRBD1 covers 9 bases. This clonotype was sampled from a man between 45 and 60 years old with active COVID-19. The CDR3 loop reads CASSPRQGGADTQYF. In nucleotides, the CDR3 is TGTGCCAGCTCACCACGACAGGGGGGTGCAGATACGCAGTATTTT.